This paragraph covers one TCR beta chain sequence. The source of the sample is a study of blood T cell repertoires in COVID-19. The CDR3 is made up of 14 amino acids. Trimming shortened V by 5 bases and J by 4 bases, and 12 bases separated the two germline ends. Germline-derived CDR1 and CDR2 are SGHTA and FQGNSA. The assay was immunoSEQ multiplex PCR, and TCRdb's table has in-frame clones only and misses some. This table holds 250,000 to 350,000 clones, 75% to 90% found once. The rearrangement links TRBV7-2 to TRBJ1-5; possibly TRBD1 for D (6 bases). The sequenced material came from PBMCs or T cells enriched from blood (not recorded which). The receptor was isolated from a young woman who had recovered from COVID-19. The CDR3 region is CASSLGGGNQPQHF. The CDR3 region has the DNA TGTGCCAGCAGCCTAGGGGGGGGGAATCAGCCCCAGCATTTT.